The 3 T cell receptor beta chains below were found in one sample sequenced in a study of blood T cell repertoires in COVID-19. Generated by immunoSEQ multiplex PCR, the TCRdb table keeps only in-frame clones and is missing some. This repertoire shows approximately 230,000 clones, 85% to 90% found once; its top ten account for over 1.1%. The sequenced sample consisted of peripheral blood. Every receptor here comes from a man aged 80 or over with acute or convalescent COVID-19.

This clone has more than one count but fewer than ten. This chain links TRBV3-1 (or the pseudogene TRBV3-2) with TRBJ1-4; a possible D gene is TRBD1 (5 bases). CDR1 and CDR2 from the germline V gene are LGHDT and YNNKEL (reference sequence). This CDR3 spans 14 amino acids. Trimming left V 4 bases short and J 2 bases short, with 8 bases between. The CDR3 DNA is TGTGCCAGCAGCCCAGGGTCTACTAATGAAAAACTGTTTTTT. Translated, it gives CASSPGSTNEKLFF.

In its sample, this clone was seen a few times. The chain combines TRBV6-1 with TRBJ1-2; 8 nucleotides line up with TRBD1. Germline CDR1 reads MNHNS; CDR2 reads SASEGT. This CDR3 has 15 residues. Trimming removed 1 base from V and 0 bases from J; junction bases left unmatched: 1. The CDR3 nucleotides read TGTGCCAGCAGTGAAGGGACAGGGACTAACTATGGCTACACCTTC. Translating it yields CASSEGTGTNYGYTF.

This clone was counted many times. The rearrangement links TRBV3-1 (or the pseudogene TRBV3-2) to TRBJ1-2, with 7 bases identical to TRBD1. The germline CDR1 and CDR2 sequences are LGHDT and YNNKEL (reference sequence). CDR3 length: 17 residues. The ends lost 2 bases at V and 2 bases at J; junction bases unmatched: 11. DNA for the CDR3: TGTGCCAGCAGCCAAAATCACTCCAAGACAGGGAACTATGGCTACACCTTC. Translation: CASSQNHSKTGNYGYTF.